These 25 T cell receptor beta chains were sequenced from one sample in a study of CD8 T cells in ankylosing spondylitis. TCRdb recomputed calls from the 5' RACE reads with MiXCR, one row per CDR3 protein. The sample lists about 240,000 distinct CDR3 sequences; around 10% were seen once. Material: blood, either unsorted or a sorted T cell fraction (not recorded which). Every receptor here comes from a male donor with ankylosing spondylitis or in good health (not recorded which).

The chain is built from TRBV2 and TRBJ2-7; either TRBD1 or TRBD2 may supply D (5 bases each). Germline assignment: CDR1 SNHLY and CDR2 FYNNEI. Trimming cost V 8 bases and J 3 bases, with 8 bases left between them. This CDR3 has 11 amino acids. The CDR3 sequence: CASGDGYEQYF. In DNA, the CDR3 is TGTGCCAGCGGGGACGGCTACGAGCAGTACTTC.

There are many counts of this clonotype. CDR3: CASSQGGSRDRKANEQFF. The CDR3 DNA follows: TGTGCCAGCAGCCAAGGAGGGTCCCGGGACCGAAAGGCCAATGAGCAGTTCTTC. This sequence joins TRBV4-2 and TRBJ2-1; D may correspond to TRBD1 or TRBD2 (5 bases each). Trimming pared 1 base from V and 6 bases from J, leaving 22 bases between. The CDR3 length is 18 residues. Germline V gene lookup returns CDR1 LGHNA and CDR2 YNFKEQ.

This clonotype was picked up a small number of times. The CDR3 sequence: CAWRPDRGLTEAFF. CDR3 DNA: TGTGCCTGGAGACCAGACAGGGGGCTTACTGAAGCTTTCTTT. The chain uses TRBV30 and TRBJ1-1; 10 nucleotides agree with TRBD1. The CDR3 loop spans 14 amino acids. Germline V gene data show CDR1 as GTSNPN and CDR2 as SVGIG (reference sequence). With 3 bases clipped from V and 5 bases from J, the junction kept 6 bases outside the gene matches. Combining the CDR3 with reference TRBV30 and TRBJ1-1 gives the whole variable domain SQTIHQWPATLVQPVGSPLSLECTVEGTSNPNLYWYRQAAGRGLQLLFYSVGIGQISSEVPQNLSASRPQDRQFILSSKKLLLSDSGFYLCAWRPDRGLTEAFFGQGTRLTVV.

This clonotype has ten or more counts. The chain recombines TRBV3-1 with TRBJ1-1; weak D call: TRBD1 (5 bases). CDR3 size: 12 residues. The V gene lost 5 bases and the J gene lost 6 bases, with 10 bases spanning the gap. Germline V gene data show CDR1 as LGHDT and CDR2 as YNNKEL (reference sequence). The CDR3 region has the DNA TGTGCCAGCAGCTACGGGGCTTCTGAAGCTTTCTTT. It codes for CASSYGASEAFF.

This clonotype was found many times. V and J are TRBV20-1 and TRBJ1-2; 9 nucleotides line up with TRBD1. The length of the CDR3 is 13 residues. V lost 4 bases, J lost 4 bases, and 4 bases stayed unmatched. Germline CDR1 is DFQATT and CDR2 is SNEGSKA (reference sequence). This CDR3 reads CSATGQGIYGYTF. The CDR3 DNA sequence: TGCAGTGCTACCGGACAGGGGATCTATGGCTACACCTTC.

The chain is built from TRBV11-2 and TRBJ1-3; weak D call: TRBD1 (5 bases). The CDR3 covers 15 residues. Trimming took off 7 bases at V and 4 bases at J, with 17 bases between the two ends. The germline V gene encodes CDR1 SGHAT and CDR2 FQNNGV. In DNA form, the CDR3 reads TGTGCCAGCAACGATTACGGGGGACGAGGAAACACCATATATTTT. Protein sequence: CASNDYGGRGNTIYF.

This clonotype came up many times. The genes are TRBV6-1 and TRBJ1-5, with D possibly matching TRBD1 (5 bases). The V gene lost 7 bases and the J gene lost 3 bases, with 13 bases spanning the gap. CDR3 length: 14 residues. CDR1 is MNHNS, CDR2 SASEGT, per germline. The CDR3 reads CASNNIGVNQPQHF. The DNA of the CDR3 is TGTGCCAGCAACAACATAGGGGTCAATCAGCCCCAGCATTTT.

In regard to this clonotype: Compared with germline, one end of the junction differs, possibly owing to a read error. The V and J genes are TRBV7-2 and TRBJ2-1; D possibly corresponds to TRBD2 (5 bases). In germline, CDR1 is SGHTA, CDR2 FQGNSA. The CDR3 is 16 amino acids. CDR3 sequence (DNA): TGTGCCAGTAGCTTAGGATCAGCGGATCCCTACAATGAGCAGTTCTTC. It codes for CASSLGSADPYNEQFF. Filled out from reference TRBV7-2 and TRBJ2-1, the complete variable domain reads GAGVSQSPSNKVTEKGKDVELRCDPISGHTALYWYRQSLGQGLEFLIYFQGNSAPDKSGLPSDRFSAERTGGSVSTLTIQRTQQEDSAVYLCASSLGSADPYNEQFFGPGTRLTVL.

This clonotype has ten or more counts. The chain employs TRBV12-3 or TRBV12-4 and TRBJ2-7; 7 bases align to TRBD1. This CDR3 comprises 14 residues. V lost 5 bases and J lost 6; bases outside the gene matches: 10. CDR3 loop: CASSPPTGALEQYF. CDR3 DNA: TGTGCCAGCAGTCCGCCCACAGGGGCTCTCGAGCAGTACTTC.

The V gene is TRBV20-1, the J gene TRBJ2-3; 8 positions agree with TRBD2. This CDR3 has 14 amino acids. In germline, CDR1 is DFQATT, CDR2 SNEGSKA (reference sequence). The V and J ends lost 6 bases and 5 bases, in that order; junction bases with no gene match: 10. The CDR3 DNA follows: TGCAGTGCAGAACTAGCGGCAGTCAAAGATACGCAGTATTTT. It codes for CSAELAAVKDTQYF.

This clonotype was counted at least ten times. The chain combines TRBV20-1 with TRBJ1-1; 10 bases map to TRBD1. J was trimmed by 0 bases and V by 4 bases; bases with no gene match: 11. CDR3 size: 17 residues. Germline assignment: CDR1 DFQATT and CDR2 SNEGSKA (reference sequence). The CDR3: CSAKGLGQGILNTEAFF. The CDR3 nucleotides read TGCAGTGCTAAAGGGTTGGGACAGGGGATATTGAACACTGAAGCTTTCTTT.

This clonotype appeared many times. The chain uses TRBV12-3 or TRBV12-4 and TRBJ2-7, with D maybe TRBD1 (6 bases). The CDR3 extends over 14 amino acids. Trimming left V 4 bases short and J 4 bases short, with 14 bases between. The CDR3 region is CASSYRRTDYEQYF. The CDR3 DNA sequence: TGTGCCAGCAGTTATCGCCGGACAGATTACGAGCAGTACTTC.

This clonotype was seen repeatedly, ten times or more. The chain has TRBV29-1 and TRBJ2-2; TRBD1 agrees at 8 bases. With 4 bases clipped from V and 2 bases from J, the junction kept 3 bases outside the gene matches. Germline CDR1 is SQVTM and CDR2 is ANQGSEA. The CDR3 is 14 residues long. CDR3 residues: CSVAGGFNTGELFF. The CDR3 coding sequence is TGCAGCGTTGCAGGGGGCTTTAACACCGGGGAGCTGTTTTTT.

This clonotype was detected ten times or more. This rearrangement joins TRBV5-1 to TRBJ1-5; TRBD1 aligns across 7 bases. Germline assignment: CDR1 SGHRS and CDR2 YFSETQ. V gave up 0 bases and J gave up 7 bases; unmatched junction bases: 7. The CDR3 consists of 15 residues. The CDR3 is CASSLGQGVEQPQHF. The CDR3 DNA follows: TGCGCCAGCAGCTTGGGACAGGGAGTAGAACAGCCCCAGCATTTT.

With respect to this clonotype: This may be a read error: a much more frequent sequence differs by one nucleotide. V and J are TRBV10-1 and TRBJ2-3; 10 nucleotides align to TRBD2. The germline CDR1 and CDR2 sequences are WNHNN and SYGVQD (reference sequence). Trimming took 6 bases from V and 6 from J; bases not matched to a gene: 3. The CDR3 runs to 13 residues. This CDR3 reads CASRTSGRDTQYF. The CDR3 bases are TGCGCCAGCAGGACTAGCGGGCGGGATACGCAGTATTTT.

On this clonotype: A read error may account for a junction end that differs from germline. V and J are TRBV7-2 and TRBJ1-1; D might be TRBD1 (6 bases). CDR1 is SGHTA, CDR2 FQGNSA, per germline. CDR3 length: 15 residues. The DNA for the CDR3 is TGTGCCAGCAGCGAACCGGGACAAGAATACACTCAAGCTTTCTTT. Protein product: CASSEPGQEYTQAFF. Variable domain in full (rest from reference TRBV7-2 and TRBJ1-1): GAGVSQSPSNKVTEKGKDVELRCDPISGHTALYWYRQSLGQGLEFLIYFQGNSAPDKSGLPSDRFSAERTGGSVSTLTIQRTQQEDSAVYLCASSEPGQEYTQAFFGQGTRLTVV.

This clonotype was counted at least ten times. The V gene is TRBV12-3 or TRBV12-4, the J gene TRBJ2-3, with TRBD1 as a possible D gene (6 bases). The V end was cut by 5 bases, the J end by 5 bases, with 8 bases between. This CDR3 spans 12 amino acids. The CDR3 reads CASSKDRDTQYF. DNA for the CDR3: TGTGCCAGCAGTAAGGACAGAGATACGCAGTATTTT.

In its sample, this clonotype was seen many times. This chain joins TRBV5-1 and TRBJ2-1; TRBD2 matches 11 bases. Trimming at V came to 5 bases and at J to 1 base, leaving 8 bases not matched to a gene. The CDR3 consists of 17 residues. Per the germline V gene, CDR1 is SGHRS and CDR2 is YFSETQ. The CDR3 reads CASRPIAGGLSYNEQFF. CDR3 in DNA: TGCGCCAGCAGACCTATAGCGGGGGGGCTTTCCTACAATGAGCAGTTCTTC.

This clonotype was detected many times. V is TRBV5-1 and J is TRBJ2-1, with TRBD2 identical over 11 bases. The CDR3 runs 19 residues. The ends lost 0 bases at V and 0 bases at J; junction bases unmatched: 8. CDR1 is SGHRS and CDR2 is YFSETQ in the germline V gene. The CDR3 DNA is TGCGCCAGCAGCTTGGAAGATGTAGCGGGGGGGGACTCCTACAATGAGCAGTTCTTC. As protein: CASSLEDVAGGDSYNEQFF.

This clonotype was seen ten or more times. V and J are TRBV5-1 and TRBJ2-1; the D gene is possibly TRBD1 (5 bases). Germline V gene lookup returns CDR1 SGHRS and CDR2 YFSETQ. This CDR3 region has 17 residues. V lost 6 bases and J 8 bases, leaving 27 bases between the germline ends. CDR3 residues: CASNPNTAQAFPDEQFF. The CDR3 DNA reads TGCGCCAGCAACCCGAATACAGCACAGGCCTTTCCGGATGAGCAGTTCTTC. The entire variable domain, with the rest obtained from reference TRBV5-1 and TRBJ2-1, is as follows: KAGVTQTPRYLIKTRGQQVTLSCSPISGHRSVSWYQQTPGQGLQFLFEYFSETQRNKGNFPGRFSGRQFSNSRSEMNVSTLELGDSALYLCASNPNTAQAFPDEQFFGPGTRLTVL.

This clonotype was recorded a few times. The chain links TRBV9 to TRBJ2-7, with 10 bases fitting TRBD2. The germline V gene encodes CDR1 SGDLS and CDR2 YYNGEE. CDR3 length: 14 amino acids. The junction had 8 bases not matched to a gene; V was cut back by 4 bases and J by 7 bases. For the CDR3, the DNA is TGTGCCAGCAGCCAAGCGGGAGGGCCACAAGAGCAGTACTTC. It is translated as CASSQAGGPQEQYF.

In DNA form, the CDR3 reads TGCAGTGCTAGAGTCCCAGGGATCAACGAGCAGTACTTC. Translation: CSARVPGINEQYF. The chain uses TRBV20-1 and TRBJ2-7, with a possible D match to TRBD1 (5 bases). Germline V lookup: CDR1 DFQATT, CDR2 SNEGSKA (reference sequence). With 1 base removed from V and 5 bases from J, the gap between germline ends came to 12 bases. The CDR3 contains 13 residues.

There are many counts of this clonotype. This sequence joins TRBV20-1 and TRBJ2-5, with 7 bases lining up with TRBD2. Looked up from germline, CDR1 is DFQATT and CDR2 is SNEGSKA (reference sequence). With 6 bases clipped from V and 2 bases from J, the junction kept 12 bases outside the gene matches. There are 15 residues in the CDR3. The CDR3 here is CSAPPLRGGQETQYF. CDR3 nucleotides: TGCAGTGCCCCGCCGTTGCGGGGAGGGCAAGAGACCCAGTACTTC.

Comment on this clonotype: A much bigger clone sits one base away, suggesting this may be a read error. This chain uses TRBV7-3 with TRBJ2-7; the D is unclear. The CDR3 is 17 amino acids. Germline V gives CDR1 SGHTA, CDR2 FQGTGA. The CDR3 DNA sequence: TGTGCCAGCAGCTCGCCCGAGTTACACGGAAGATCCTACGCGCAGTACTTC. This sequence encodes CASSSPELHGRSYAQYF.

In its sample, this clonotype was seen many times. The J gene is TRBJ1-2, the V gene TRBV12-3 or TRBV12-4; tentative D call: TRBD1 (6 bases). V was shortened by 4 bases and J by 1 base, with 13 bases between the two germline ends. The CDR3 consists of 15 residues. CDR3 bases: TGTGCCAGCAGTTCGCAAGGACAGCGTAACTATGGCTACACCTTC. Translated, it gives CASSSQGQRNYGYTF.